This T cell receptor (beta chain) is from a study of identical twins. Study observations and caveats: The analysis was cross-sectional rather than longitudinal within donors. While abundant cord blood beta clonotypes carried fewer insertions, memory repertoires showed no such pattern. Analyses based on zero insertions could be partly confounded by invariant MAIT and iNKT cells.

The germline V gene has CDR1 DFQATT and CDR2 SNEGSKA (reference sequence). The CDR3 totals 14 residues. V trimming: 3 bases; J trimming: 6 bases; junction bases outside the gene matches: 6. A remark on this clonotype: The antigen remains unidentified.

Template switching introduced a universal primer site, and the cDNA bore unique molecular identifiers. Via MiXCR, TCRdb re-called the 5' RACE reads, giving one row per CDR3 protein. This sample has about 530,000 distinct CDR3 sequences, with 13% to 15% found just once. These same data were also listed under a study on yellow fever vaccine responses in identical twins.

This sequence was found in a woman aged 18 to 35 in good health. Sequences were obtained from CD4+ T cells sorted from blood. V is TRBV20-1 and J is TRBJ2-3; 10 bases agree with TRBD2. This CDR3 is CSARAPSGSDTQYF. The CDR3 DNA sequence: TGCAGTGCTAGGGCCCCTAGCGGGAGTGATACGCAGTATTTT.